The 5 T cell receptor beta chains given below trace back to one sample, sequenced in a study of PD-1 blockade in mismatch repair-deficient tumors. Profiling relied on immunoSEQ multiplex PCR, and the TCRdb table lists in-frame clones only, not all of them. The sample includes around 62,000 clones, 78% of them seen just once. The sequenced sample was peripheral blood, obtained 2 weeks after starting pembrolizumab. The receptors come from an adult with mismatch repair-deficient cancer.

The CDR3 region is CASSLFSSGREGTGELFF. In DNA, the CDR3 is TGTGCCAGCAGTTTATTTTCTAGCGGGAGGGAGGGCACCGGGGAGCTGTTTTTT. The V and J genes are TRBV27 and TRBJ2-2; 12 bases fit TRBD2. Germline CDR1 reads MNHEY; CDR2 reads SMNVEV (reference sequence). Trimming at V came to 1 base and at J to 4 bases, leaving 7 bases not matched to a gene. This CDR3 is 18 amino acids long.

This sequence joins TRBV7-9 and TRBJ2-3; D gene ambiguous. Germline assignment: CDR1 SEHNR and CDR2 FQNEAQ (reference sequence). Trimming took off 2 bases at V and 4 bases at J, with 10 bases between the two ends. The CDR3 covers 14 residues. This chain's CDR3 is CASSLQSWSDTQYF. CDR3 DNA: TGTGCCAGCAGCTTACAAAGTTGGTCAGATACGCAGTATTTT.

The rearrangement links TRBV28 to TRBJ2-1; 9 bases are a match to TRBD2. This CDR3 spans 15 amino acids. J gave up 5 bases and V 5 bases, and 7 bases lay outside the gene matches. CDR1 is MDHEN and CDR2 is SYDVKM in the germline V gene. This chain's CDR3 is CASSAVGLAHNEQFF. In nucleotides, the CDR3 is TGTGCCAGCAGTGCGGTGGGACTAGCTCACAATGAGCAGTTCTTC.

The chain links TRBV2 to TRBJ2-3, with 9 bases matching TRBD1. V gave up 7 bases and J gave up 5 bases; unmatched junction bases: 10. CDR1 and CDR2 (germline): SNHLY, FYNNEI. The CDR3 extends over 15 amino acids. Here the CDR3 DNA reads TGTGCCAGCACCTTACAGGGGGCGACTAGAGATACGCAGTATTTT. It specifies CASTLQGATRDTQYF.

This clone has a handful of counts. This chain uses TRBV19 with TRBJ2-7; 9 nucleotides agree with TRBD2. This CDR3 region has 15 residues. From germline, CDR1 is LNHDA and CDR2 SQIVND (reference sequence). J was trimmed by 2 bases and V by 5 bases; bases with no gene match: 7. The DNA of the CDR3 is TGTGCCAGTAGTCATACAGCGGGAGGCCCCTACGAGCAGTACTTC. Its protein is CASSHTAGGPYEQYF.